This T cell receptor (beta chain) was sequenced for a study of cytomegalovirus exposure and HLA in healthy donors. The overall study: About 85 million unique TCRs from HLA-typed donors were held in an early release of data.

PCR primers comprised 60 Vbeta and 13 Jbeta primers. Repertoires were generated with immunoSEQ multiplex PCR, while TCRdb's copy carries only in-frame clones and drops some. The sample lists roughly 36,000 clones; around two thirds were seen once. The receptor comes from a man aged 25 to 45 in good health and CMV-seronegative. Material for sequencing was PBMCs.

CDR3 coding DNA: TGTGCCAGCAGTGGCATCGGGACGGCGGGGAAAGCCCAGCATTTT. It translates to CASSGIGTAGKAQHF. V and J are TRBV2 and TRBJ1-5; possible D gene TRBD1, 5 bases. The ends were cut back, 4 bases at V and 11 bases at J, with 21 bases in the middle. In germline, CDR1 is SNHLY, CDR2 FYNNEI. The CDR3 has 15 amino acids.